A selection of T cell receptor beta chains follows, all from one sample in a study of shared clonotypes between healthy human individuals. Only in-frame clones appear in the TCRdb table, and some are missing; sequencing was by immunoSEQ multiplex PCR. The table lists about 2.3 million clones, about 92% of them singletons, with under 0.45% in the top ten. The sequenced material came from naive CD4+ T cells from PBMCs. These receptors originate from a young man in good health. Some clones in this sample may be carry-over from other donors' samples. Both conserved end residues are part of each CDR3. D genes are given only for firm matches. Size is omitted from some rows. Given values are once, few, many or a class for expanded clones.

DNA,CDR3,V,length,size,D,J
TGCGCCAGCAGCCCCATGGGGGACAGTTCTTATAGGGAGCAGTACTTC,CASSPMGDSSYREQYF,TRBV5-1,16,-,TRBD1,TRBJ2-7
TGTGCCAGCAGCTTAAGTTGGCGGACCCGTTTGAGTTCAAACATTCAGTACTTC,CASSLSWRTRLSSNIQYF,TRBV7-2,18,-,-,TRBJ2-4
TGCGCCAGCACCCTTTCGGGGGCGTCCTACGAGCAGTACTTC,CASTLSGASYEQYF,TRBV5-1,14,-,-,TRBJ2-7
TGTGCCAGCAGCTTAGAGCTAGCGGGAGTTTACGAGCAGTACTTC,CASSLELAGVYEQYF,TRBV11-2,15,-,TRBD2,TRBJ2-7
TGTGCCAGCTCACCCTATCAGTACTCTCGGACGGGCCGCACAGATACGCAGTATTTT,CASSPYQYSRTGRTDTQYF,TRBV18,19,-,-,TRBJ2-3
TGCGCCAGCAGCCAAAGACTAGTTGGTACAGATACGCAGTATTTT,CASSQRLVGTDTQYF,TRBV4-1,15,-,-,TRBJ2-3
TGTGCCAGCAGCCGGGACACTACAGATGACTACGAGCAGTACTTC,CASSRDTTDDYEQYF,TRBV27,15,-,-,TRBJ2-7
TGTGCCATCAGTGAGGAGACTCCACTGTACCAAGAGACCCAGTACTTC,CAISEETPLYQETQYF,TRBV10-3,16,-,-,TRBJ2-5
TGTGCCAGCAGTGAGTTAGTCGGGCCGGATGAGCAGTTCTTC,CASSELVGPDEQFF,TRBV2,14,-,-,TRBJ2-1
TGCAGTGTTGCGGGAGATAATGAGCAGTTCTTC,CSVAGDNEQFF,TRBV20-1,11,-,TRBD2,TRBJ2-1
TGCGCCAGCAGCTTGGAAAGCTTGCGGCTAAGTACGCAGTATTTT,CASSLESLRLSTQYF,TRBV5-1,15,-,-,TRBJ2-3
TGTGCCAGCATGAGGAGCGGGAGACCCAACGAGCAGTACTTC,CASMRSGRPNEQYF,TRBV6-5,14,-,TRBD2,TRBJ2-7
TGTGCCAGTAGTATACGGGACAGAGAGAACTATGGCTACACCTTC,CASSIRDRENYGYTF,TRBV19,15,-,TRBD1,TRBJ1-2
TGCGCCAGCAGCCAAGAAAGGGGTCTAGCGGGAGGGGATACGCAGTATTTT,CASSQERGLAGGDTQYF,TRBV4-3,17,-,TRBD2,TRBJ2-3
TGTGCCAGCAGTTTATTATACGGAAGCAATCAGCCCCAGCATTTT,CASSLLYGSNQPQHF,TRBV27,15,-,-,TRBJ1-5
TGTGCCAGCAGCCAAGAAACCTACGAGCAGTACTTC,CASSQETYEQYF,TRBV14,12,-,-,TRBJ2-7
TGTGCCAGCAGTGAATCTGAACAGCTCTATGGCTACACCTTC,CASSESEQLYGYTF,TRBV25-1,14,-,-,TRBJ1-2
TGTGCCAGCAGTGAGGGGCGCGGCTATGGCTACACCTTC,CASSEGRGYGYTF,TRBV6-1,13,-,-,TRBJ1-2
TGTGCCAGCAGTTTCCCGGGACAGGGTCAAAACGAGCAGTACTTC,CASSFPGQGQNEQYF,TRBV7-9,15,-,TRBD1,TRBJ2-7
TGTGCCAGCAGCGTAGTAGCGGGATCCCATGAGCAGTTCTTC,CASSVVAGSHEQFF,TRBV9,14,-,TRBD2,TRBJ2-1
TGTGCCAGCAGGGGGGACTACTCCAATGAGCAGTTCTTC,CASRGDYSNEQFF,TRBV2,13,-,TRBD2,TRBJ2-1
TGTGCCAGCAGCTTGGGCCGAAAAGGCGACAGGGACATTCAGTACTTC,CASSLGRKGDRDIQYF,TRBV5-4,16,-,TRBD1,TRBJ2-4
TGTGCCAGCGGGACTCGGGGAGTTAATGAAAAACTGTTTTTT,CASGTRGVNEKLFF,TRBV28,14,-,-,TRBJ1-4
TGTGCCAGCAGCGATAGGAGTAGGGACACCGGGGAGCTGTTTTTT,CASSDRSRDTGELFF,TRBV11-3,15,-,-,TRBJ2-2
TGTGCCAGCAGACCGGACGGCTACAATCAGCCCCAGCATTTT,CASRPDGYNQPQHF,TRBV2,14,-,-,TRBJ1-5
TGCAGCGTTACCAGCGGGTTCTCCTACAATGAGCAGTTCTTC,CSVTSGFSYNEQFF,TRBV29-1,14,-,-,TRBJ2-1
TGCGCCAGCAGCCAAGAGGGGGTAGGACCCCAAGAGACCCAGTACTTC,CASSQEGVGPQETQYF,TRBV4-1,16,-,-,TRBJ2-5
TGTGCCAGCAGCGTTGGGGGACAGTCCAATCAGCCCCAGCATTTT,CASSVGGQSNQPQHF,TRBV9,15,once,TRBD1,TRBJ1-5
TGTGCCAGCAGCGGGCCGGGCATGAACAATCAGCCCCAGCATTTT,CASSGPGMNNQPQHF,TRBV9,15,-,-,TRBJ1-5
TGTGCCAGCAGCCAAGATTGGCCCCAAGAGACCCAGTACTTC,CASSQDWPQETQYF,TRBV14,14,-,-,TRBJ2-5
TGTGCCAGCAGCCCACCCCGGGGCCAGGCCTACGAGCAGTACTTC,CASSPPRGQAYEQYF,TRBV14,15,-,-,TRBJ2-7
TGTGCCAGCAGCTTATCGGACAGACCCCAAGAGACCCAGTACTTC,CASSLSDRPQETQYF,TRBV7-3,15,-,-,TRBJ2-5
TGTGCCAGCAGCCCCGGGATCTCCTACGAGCAGTACTTC,CASSPGISYEQYF,TRBV5-6,13,-,-,TRBJ2-7
TGTGCCCACAGCATGACCTTGGGCACTGAAGCTTTCTTT,CAHSMTLGTEAFF,TRBV2,13,-,-,TRBJ1-1
TGTGCCAGCAGAGCCGGACAGGGGTTATACGAGCAGTACTTC,CASRAGQGLYEQYF,TRBV6-6,14,-,TRBD1,TRBJ2-7
TGTGCCAGCAGTGTTCAGAGCGGTAGTGGCGAGCAGTACTTC,CASSVQSGSGEQYF,TRBV2,14,-,-,TRBJ2-7
TGTGCCAGTAGTATAAGAGGGAGGGACACTGAAGCTTTCTTT,CASSIRGRDTEAFF,TRBV19,14,once,-,TRBJ1-1